This T cell receptor (beta chain) was found in a study of CD8+CD57+ T cells in acquired aplastic anemia. General study findings and limits: Simpson's diversity of CD8+ cells was not significantly different in patients compared with controls. Patients and controls turned out to have some 30 CD8+ CDR3 sequences in common.

CDR3 and TCR beta VDJ profiling relied on genomic DNA as the template. MiXCR, run by TCRdb on the reads, gives a single entry per CDR3 protein. The sample carries around 200,000 distinct CDR3 sequences, almost 50% recorded once. Before being chosen for sequencing, patients had shown CD8+CD57+ cell expansion by flow cytometry. V was trimmed by 7 bases and J by 9 bases, leaving 19 bases between them. The CDR3 runs to 14 residues. The germline CDR1 and CDR2 sequences are SNHLY and FYNNEI. This clonotype has a handful of counts. Its antigen is currently unknown. This TCR was sampled from a human donor with aplastic anemia. What was sequenced was sorted CD4+, CD8+, or CD8+CD57+ T cells (not recorded which) from PBMCs. This chain joins TRBV2 and TRBJ2-1; the D is unclear. CDR3 nucleotides: TGTGCCAGCATCTTAAACGGCCCTGGTGGTGAGCAGTTCTTC. As protein: CASILNGPGGEQFF.